This T cell receptor (beta chain) originates from a study of cytomegalovirus exposure and HLA in healthy donors. Study-level results: Across donors, most TCRs were seen rarely, yet some public ones were widespread. One variant, a missense change in DCLRE1C, was linked in a later analysis to TCR beta V- and J-gene trimming.

This clone was picked up one time. Its antigen is not identified. Each of the donors was a healthy bone marrow donor. The primer mix had 60 Vbeta and 13 Jbeta primers. Measured with immunoSEQ multiplex PCR; TCRdb has only the in-frame clones, and not every one. The sample includes about 130,000 clones, more than 65% of them seen just once. Germline values: CDR1 MNHNS, CDR2 SASEGT. The CDR3 sequence is 15 residues long. V lost 3 bases and J lost 0; bases outside the gene matches: 2. The sequencing input was PBMCs. The chain links TRBV6-1 to TRBJ1-5, with 7 bases lining up with TRBD1. The receptor comes from a woman aged 18-29 years in good health and CMV-seropositive. CDR3 protein: CASSDWTGSNQPQHF. DNA for the CDR3: TGTGCCAGCAGTGATTGGACAGGTAGCAATCAGCCCCAGCATTTT.